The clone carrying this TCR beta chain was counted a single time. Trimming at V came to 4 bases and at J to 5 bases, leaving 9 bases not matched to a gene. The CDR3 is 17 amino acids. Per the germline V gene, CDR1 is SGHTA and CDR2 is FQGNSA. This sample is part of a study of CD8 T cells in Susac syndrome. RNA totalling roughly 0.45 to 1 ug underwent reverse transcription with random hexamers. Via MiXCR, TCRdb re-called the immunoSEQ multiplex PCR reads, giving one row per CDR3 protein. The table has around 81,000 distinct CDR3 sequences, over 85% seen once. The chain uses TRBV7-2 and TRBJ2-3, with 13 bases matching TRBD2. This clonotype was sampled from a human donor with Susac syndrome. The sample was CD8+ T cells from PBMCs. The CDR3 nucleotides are TGTGCCAGCAGCTGGATGACTAGCGGGGGGACACGAGATACGCAGTATTTT. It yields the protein CASSWMTSGGTRDTQYF.